Presented here are 24 T cell receptor beta chains from one specimen sequenced in a study of blood T cell repertoires in COVID-19. Repertoires were generated with immunoSEQ multiplex PCR, while TCRdb's copy carries only in-frame clones and drops some. The data contain some 70,000 clones, 73% of them singletons. The sample consisted of peripheral blood. The origin of the receptors is a man in his 60s with acute or convalescent COVID-19.

This chain joins TRBV27 and TRBJ1-2, with D possibly matching TRBD1 (6 bases). V was pared by 6 bases and J by 6 bases, with 20 bases between. Germline assignment: CDR1 MNHEY and CDR2 SMNVEV (reference sequence). The CDR3 extends over 15 amino acids. CDR3 bases: TGTGCCAGCAGCCCGCCGGGTGGGACATCGGATGGCTACACCTTC. This translates into CASSPPGGTSDGYTF.

The J gene is TRBJ2-4, the V gene TRBV4-2, with 11 bases lining up with TRBD1. The trim removed 4 bases at V and 0 bases at J, leaving 8 bases unmatched. CDR1 and CDR2 (germline): LGHNA, YNFKEQ. The CDR3 sequence is 18 residues long. CDR3 nucleotides: TGTGCCAGCAGCCCCGGGACAGGGGGGGCCATAGCCAAAAACATTCAGTACTTC. It is translated as CASSPGTGGAIAKNIQYF.

The chain has TRBV9 and TRBJ2-2; possibly TRBD2 for D (5 bases). Trimming removed 3 bases at V and 7 bases at J, with 13 bases between. Per the germline V gene, CDR1 is SGDLS and CDR2 is YYNGEE. The CDR3 contains 14 residues. DNA for the CDR3: TGTGCCAGCAGCGCTTCGGGGTTCGGCGGGGAGCTGTTTTTT. This gives the protein CASSASGFGGELFF.

The V call is TRBV4-1, the J call TRBJ2-6; TRBD2 aligns across 7 bases. Germline V gene sequence: CDR1 MGHRA, CDR2 YSYEKL. The CDR3 extends over 16 amino acids. J gave up 0 bases and V 1 base, and 0 bases lay outside the gene matches. The CDR3 coding sequence is TGCGCCAGCAGCCAAGGGGACTACTCTGGGGCCAACGTCCTGACTTTC. This translates into CASSQGDYSGANVLTF.

The chain employs TRBV5-1 and TRBJ1-4; the match to TRBD1 covers 11 bases. The CDR3 contains 15 residues. Germline CDR1 reads SGHRS; CDR2 reads YFSETQ. Trimming removed 4 bases from V and 7 bases from J; junction bases left unmatched: 6. The CDR3 DNA reads TGCGCCAGCAGCGGGCCCGGGACAGGGGGTGAAAAACTGTTTTTT. Amino acid sequence: CASSGPGTGGEKLFF.

There are a few counts of this clone. CDR3 amino acids: CASSPRTSYEQYF. The DNA of the CDR3 is TGTGCCAGCAGCCCTCGGACTAGCTACGAGCAGTACTTC. The chain couples TRBV7-6 to TRBJ2-7; TRBD2 aligns across 7 bases. V was pared by 5 bases and J by 3 bases, with 4 bases of the junction left unmatched. The germline V gene encodes CDR1 SGHVS and CDR2 FNYEAQ. CDR3 length equals 13 residues.

CDR3 DNA: TGTGCCAGCAGCTCCTGGGACAGGGGCTACGAGCAGTACTTC. Its translation: CASSSWDRGYEQYF. The chain recombines TRBV5-4 with TRBJ2-7, with TRBD1 matching 10 bases. Germline V gene sequence: CDR1 SGHNT, CDR2 YYREEE (reference sequence). Unmatched junction bases numbered 3, after V lost 3 bases and J lost 3 bases. The CDR3 is 14 residues long.

The gene calls are TRBV2 and TRBJ2-1; perhaps TRBD1 as D (6 bases). CDR3 size: 12 residues. Germline V CDR1 and CDR2: SNHLY, FYNNEI. The V end lost 6 bases, the J end lost 7 bases, and 10 bases lay between the germline ends. The CDR3 nucleotides are TGTGCCAGCAGCGGACAGAAGAATGAGCAGTTCTTC. As protein: CASSGQKNEQFF.

For this clone: The sample holds other DNA sequences that translate to the same CDR3. The chain uses TRBV7-2 and TRBJ2-7; 7 bases are a match to TRBD1. CDR3 length equals 13 residues. Germline CDR1 reads SGHTA; CDR2 reads FQGNSA. The junction had 3 bases not matched to a gene; V was cut back by 5 bases and J by 2 bases. The CDR3 coding sequence is TGTGCCAGCAGCCTCGGGACAGCCTACGAGCAGTACGTC. It translates to CASSLGTAYEQYV.

The count of this clone is one. Here the CDR3 reads CATSVSTDTQYF. CDR3 nucleotide sequence: TGTGCCACCAGTGTAAGCACAGATACGCAGTATTTT. The chain combines TRBV24-1 with TRBJ2-3; D is unresolved. The V gene's germline CDR1 is KGHDR and CDR2 SFDVKD. The V end lost 5 bases, the J end lost 0 bases, and 2 bases lay between the germline ends. CDR3 length: 12 amino acids.

The chain links TRBV10-2 to TRBJ1-5, with 7 bases lining up with TRBD1. Per germline, CDR1 WSHSY and CDR2 SAAADI. Trimming cost V 3 bases and J 9 bases; bases outside gene matches: 5. This CDR3 comprises 13 residues. CDR3 amino acids: CASSDRGTGPQHF. The CDR3 DNA follows: TGCGCCAGCAGTGACAGGGGGACGGGGCCCCAGCATTTT.

The V and J genes are TRBV19 and TRBJ2-4; TRBD1 aligns across 10 bases. CDR3 length equals 14 residues. J gave up 8 bases and V 5 bases, and 6 bases lay outside the gene matches. CDR1 is LNHDA, CDR2 SQIVND, per germline (reference sequence). In DNA, the CDR3 is TGTGCCAGTAGTCCGAGACAGGGGGCGGACATTCAGTACTTC. Translating gives CASSPRQGADIQYF.

The chain carries TRBV7-9 and TRBJ2-3; 8 bases map to TRBD2. This CDR3 has 15 residues. Germline CDR1 reads SEHNR; CDR2 reads FQNEAQ (reference sequence). Losses at the gene ends were 11 bases for V and 2 bases for J; bases not matched to a gene: 12. In nucleotides, the CDR3 is TGTGCCGGTCAGCGGGGTAGCGGGGTCACAGATACGCAGTATTTT. It encodes CAGQRGSGVTDTQYF.

In this sample, this clone turned up a few times. The V and J genes are TRBV24-1 and TRBJ1-2; TRBD1 matches 9 bases. The CDR3 consists of 15 residues. CDR1 and CDR2 from the germline V gene are KGHDR and SFDVKD. Trimming at V came to 3 bases and at J to 5 bases, leaving 6 bases not matched to a gene. Here the CDR3 reads CATSDPRTGAYGYTF. CDR3 coding DNA: TGTGCCACCAGTGATCCTCGGACAGGGGCTTATGGCTACACCTTC.

The table lists this clone with a few counts. The CDR3 region is CASSLNPGNEQFF. The CDR3 nucleotides read TGTGCCAGCAGTTTAAACCCGGGCAATGAGCAGTTCTTC. V and J are TRBV27 and TRBJ2-1; D not certain. The CDR3 totals 13 residues. Trimming stripped 2 bases from V and 6 bases from J, with 8 bases between. Germline V gene sequence: CDR1 MNHEY, CDR2 SMNVEV (reference sequence).

The chain is built from TRBV3-1 (or the pseudogene TRBV3-2) and TRBJ1-5; no firm D call. Germline loops: CDR1 LGHDT, CDR2 YNNKEL (reference sequence). The CDR3 has 14 residues. V lost 0 bases, J lost 7 bases, and 10 bases lay in between. CDR3 residues: CASSQDLGYQPQHF. The DNA of the CDR3 is TGTGCCAGCAGCCAAGACCTAGGCTACCAGCCCCAGCATTTT.

The chain employs TRBV4-1 and TRBJ2-3; D gene unclear. Trimming removed 6 bases at V and 5 bases at J, with 12 bases between. This CDR3 contains 13 residues. CDR1 and CDR2 (germline): MGHRA, YSYEKL. In DNA form, the CDR3 reads TGCGCCAGCAGTTATAGTGCGGTAGATACGCAGTATTTT. The encoded protein is CASSYSAVDTQYF.

The rearrangement uses TRBV5-1 and TRBJ2-7; perhaps TRBD1 as D (6 bases). V dropped 3 bases and J dropped 2 bases, with 12 bases sitting between them. This CDR3 comprises 14 residues. The germline gives CDR1 SGHRS, CDR2 YFSETQ. In DNA, the CDR3 is TGCGCCAGCAGCTCAGGACAGAGTACCTACGAGCAGTACTTC. Encoded protein: CASSSGQSTYEQYF.

Comments on this clone: Sequence at one end of the junction differs from germline and may be a read error. V usage is TRBV6-5 and J usage is TRBJ2-5, with TRBD2 identical over 7 bases. Germline assignment: CDR1 MNHEY and CDR2 SVGAGI. There are 10 residues in the CDR3. CDR3 amino acids: CASGEETQYF. The CDR3 DNA reads TGCGCTAGCGGAGAAGAGACCCAGTACTTC.

The rearrangement joins TRBV7-2 to TRBJ1-3; D uncertain. CDR1 is SGHTA and CDR2 is FQGNSA in the germline V gene. The V gene lost 4 bases and the J gene lost 0 bases, with 10 bases spanning the gap. The CDR3 is 15 residues long. The CDR3 sequence: CASSYTSSSGNTIYF. The DNA of the CDR3 is TGTGCCAGCAGCTACACATCTTCCTCTGGAAACACCATATATTTT.

The chain links TRBV6-6 to TRBJ2-1, with D perhaps matching TRBD2 (7 bases). The length of the CDR3 is 15 residues. Germline V gene data show CDR1 as MNHNY and CDR2 as SVGAGI (reference sequence). Trimming took off 3 bases at V and 7 bases at J, with 16 bases between the two ends. Written as DNA, the CDR3 is TGTGCCAGCAGTTATGGGGGGGGCGCGGGTAATGAGCAGTTCTTC. Translating gives CASSYGGGAGNEQFF.

The chain carries TRBV7-9 and TRBJ2-7; a possible D gene is TRBD2 (6 bases). Germline-derived CDR1 and CDR2 are SEHNR and FQNEAQ (reference sequence). V was cut by 6 bases and J by 2 bases, with 11 bases left in between. CDR3 size: 13 residues. As DNA, the CDR3 is TGTGCCAGCAGAAGGGACTCAACCTACGAGCAGTACTTC. It codes for CASRRDSTYEQYF.

CDR3 sequence (DNA): TGTGCCAGCAGCGTGCGTTGCCAGGCAGAGAACGAGCAGTACTTC. Protein product: CASSVRCQAENEQYF. The gene calls are TRBV9 and TRBJ2-7; D is uncertain. V was shortened by 2 bases and J by 5 bases, with 17 bases between the two germline ends. This CDR3 is 15 amino acids long. Germline V lookup: CDR1 SGDLS, CDR2 YYNGEE.

This chain links TRBV4-2 with TRBJ2-2; possible D gene TRBD2, 6 bases. Germline V gene sequence: CDR1 LGHNA, CDR2 YNFKEQ. The CDR3 sequence is 16 residues long. V was clipped by 1 base and J by 2 bases, with 11 bases between them. This CDR3 is CASSQGLVPNTGELFF. The CDR3 region has the DNA TGTGCCAGCAGCCAAGGACTAGTTCCTAACACCGGGGAGCTGTTTTTT.